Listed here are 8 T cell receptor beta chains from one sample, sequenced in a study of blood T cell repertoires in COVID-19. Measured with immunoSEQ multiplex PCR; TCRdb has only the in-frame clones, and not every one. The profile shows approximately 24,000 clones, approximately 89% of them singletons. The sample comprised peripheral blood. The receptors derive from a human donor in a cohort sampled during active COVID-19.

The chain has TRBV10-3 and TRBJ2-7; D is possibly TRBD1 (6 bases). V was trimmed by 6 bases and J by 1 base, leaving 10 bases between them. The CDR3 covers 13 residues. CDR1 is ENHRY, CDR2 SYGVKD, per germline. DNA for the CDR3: TGTGCCATCAGATCCAGGGGATCCTACGAGCAGTACTTC. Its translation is CAIRSRGSYEQYF.

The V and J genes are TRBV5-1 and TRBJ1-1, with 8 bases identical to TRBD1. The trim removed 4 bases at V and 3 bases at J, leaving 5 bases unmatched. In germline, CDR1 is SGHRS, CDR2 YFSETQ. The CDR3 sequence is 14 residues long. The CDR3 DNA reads TGCGCCAGCAGCGGCCAGGGGGCGTACACTGAAGCTTTCTTT. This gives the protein CASSGQGAYTEAFF.

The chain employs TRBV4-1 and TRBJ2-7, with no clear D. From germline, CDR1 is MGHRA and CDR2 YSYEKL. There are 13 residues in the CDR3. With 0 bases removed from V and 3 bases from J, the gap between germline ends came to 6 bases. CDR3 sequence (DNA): TGCGCCAGCAGCCAAGATCACTTCTACGAGCAGTACTTC. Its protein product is CASSQDHFYEQYF.

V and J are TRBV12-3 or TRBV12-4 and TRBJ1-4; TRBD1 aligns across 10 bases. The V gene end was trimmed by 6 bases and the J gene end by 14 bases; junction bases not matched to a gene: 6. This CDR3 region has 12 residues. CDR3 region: CASRPDRGHLFF. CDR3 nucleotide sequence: TGTGCCAGCAGACCTGACAGGGGGCACCTGTTTTTT.

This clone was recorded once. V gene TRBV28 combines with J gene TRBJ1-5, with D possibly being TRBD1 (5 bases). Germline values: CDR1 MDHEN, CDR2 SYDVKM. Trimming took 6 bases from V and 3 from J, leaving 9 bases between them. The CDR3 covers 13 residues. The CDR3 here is CASRDTSNQPQHF. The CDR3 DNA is TGTGCCAGCAGGGACACCTCCAATCAGCCCCAGCATTTT.

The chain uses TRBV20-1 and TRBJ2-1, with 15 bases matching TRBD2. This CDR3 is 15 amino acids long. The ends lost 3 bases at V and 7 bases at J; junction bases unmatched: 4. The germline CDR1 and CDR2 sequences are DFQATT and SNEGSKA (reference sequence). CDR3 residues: CSASYGTSGGNEQFF. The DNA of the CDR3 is TGCAGTGCTAGTTATGGGACTAGCGGGGGGAATGAGCAGTTCTTC.

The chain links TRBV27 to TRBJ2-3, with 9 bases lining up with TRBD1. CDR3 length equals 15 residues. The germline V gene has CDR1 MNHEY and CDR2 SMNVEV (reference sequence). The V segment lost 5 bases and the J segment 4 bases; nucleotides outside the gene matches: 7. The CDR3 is CASSLGQGGPDTQYF. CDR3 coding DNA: TGTGCCAGCAGTCTGGGACAGGGAGGACCAGATACGCAGTATTTT.

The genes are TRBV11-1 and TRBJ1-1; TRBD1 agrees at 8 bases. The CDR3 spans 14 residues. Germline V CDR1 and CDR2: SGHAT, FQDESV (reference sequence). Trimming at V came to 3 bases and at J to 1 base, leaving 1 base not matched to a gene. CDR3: CASSFGQGNTEAFF. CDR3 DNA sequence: TGTGCCAGCAGCTTCGGACAGGGGAACACTGAAGCTTTCTTT.